This entry describes one T cell receptor beta chain. These data originate in a study of blood T cell repertoires in COVID-19. Per the authors' pipeline: Reference gene primer amplification yielded estimated nucleated cell counts. Profiling relied on immunoSEQ multiplex PCR, and the TCRdb table lists in-frame clones only, not all of them. D and trimming come from the DNA, and the V and J calls and clone size come from that table. The sample records around 250,000 clones, approximately 91% being singletons. V lost 4 bases and J lost 6, with 10 bases in between. CDR3 size: 12 residues. Per the germline V gene, CDR1 is MGHRA and CDR2 is YSYEKL.

Specimen: PBMCs or T cells enriched from blood (not recorded which). The rearrangement uses TRBV4-1 and TRBJ2-7, with D tentatively TRBD1 (5 bases). The TCR sequence derives from a human donor in a cohort exposed to, infected with or recovered from COVID-19 (not recorded which). The donor label of this sample is uncertain. The chain's CDR3 is CASSPGRGEQYF. For the CDR3, the DNA is TGCGCCAGCAGCCCAGGAAGGGGCGAGCAGTACTTC.